The 30 T cell receptor beta chains in this list originate from one sample, sequenced in a study of Ad26.COV2.S vaccination and SARS-CoV-2 variants. Here immunoSEQ multiplex PCR was the method, and the copy in TCRdb shows in-frame clones only, minus some. The table lists fewer than 600,000 clones, roughly nine tenths of them singletons. Treatment denoted: roughly 20 received Ad26.COV2.S at low or high dose, single or two shots; 5 received placebo; per-sample allocation not given. The samples were gathered on day 63 after the first injection of vaccine or placebo. Here the sequenced sample was peripheral blood, taken in a trial of Ad26.COV2.S vaccine versus placebo. These receptors were taken from a person aged 18 to 65 who received the Ad26.COV2.S COVID-19 vaccine or a placebo.

This clone was recorded only once. V is TRBV5-1 and J is TRBJ1-4; TRBD1 matches at 8 bases. V shed 2 bases, J shed 1 base, and the junction held 7 bases outside the gene matches. The V gene's germline CDR1 is SGHRS and CDR2 YFSETQ. The CDR3 contains 17 residues. The DNA for the CDR3 is TGCGCCAGCAGCTTCGCCCCTACAGGGGGAACTAATGAAAAACTGTTTTTT. This translates into CASSFAPTGGTNEKLFF.

The V and J genes are TRBV27 and TRBJ1-5, with 7 bases identical to TRBD1. This CDR3 contains 13 residues. The germline V gene has CDR1 MNHEY and CDR2 SMNVEV (reference sequence). V lost 2 bases to trimming and J lost 7 bases; unmatched junction nucleotides: 2. CDR3 amino acids: CASSLKGAQPQHF. CDR3 sequence (DNA): TGTGCCAGCAGTTTAAAGGGGGCGCAGCCCCAGCATTTT.

This rearrangement joins TRBV4-1 to TRBJ2-5; TRBD1 matches 9 bases. The CDR3 is made up of 16 amino acids. Germline CDR1 and CDR2: MGHRA and YSYEKL. The V and J ends lost 4 bases and 3 bases, in that order; junction bases with no gene match: 9. CDR3 DNA: TGCGCCAGCAGCCGGGGACAGGGCCCTCGGGAAGAGACCCAGTACTTC. It encodes CASSRGQGPREETQYF.

The chain uses TRBV6-5 and TRBJ2-3; D not certain. V gave up 8 bases and J gave up 1 base, with 10 bases separating them. The CDR3 sequence is 13 residues long. From germline, CDR1 is MNHEY and CDR2 SVGAGI. The CDR3 DNA follows: TGTGCCAGCCGCAAAGGCGGCACAGATACGCAGTATTTT. This sequence encodes CASRKGGTDTQYF.

This chain links TRBV28 with TRBJ2-7; TRBD1 is a possible D gene (5 bases). The V gene's germline CDR1 is MDHEN and CDR2 SYDVKM. This CDR3 has 15 amino acids. The V end was cut by 0 bases, the J end by 3 bases, with 12 bases between. The chain's CDR3 is CASSLWQGISYEQYF. The CDR3 DNA is TGTGCCAGCAGTTTATGGCAGGGAATTAGCTACGAGCAGTACTTC. The variable domain in full, with the rest retrieved from reference TRBV28 and TRBJ2-7, is DVKVTQSSRYLVKRTGEKVFLECVQDMDHENMFWYRQDPGLGLRLIYFSYDVKMKEKGDIPEGYSVSREKKERFSLILESASTNQTSMYLCASSLWQGISYEQYFGPGTRLTVT.

V usage is TRBV23-1 and J usage is TRBJ2-7, with TRBD1 matching over 7 bases. TRBV23-1 is an open reading frame, and its role is uncertain. The CDR3 loop spans 15 amino acids. Trimming cost V 0 bases and J 2 bases; bases outside gene matches: 4. CDR3 in DNA: TGCGCCAGCAGTCAATCGGGGGACAGAACCTACGAGCAGTACTTC. Encoded protein: CASSQSGDRTYEQYF.

The chain uses TRBV19 and TRBJ2-1; 9 nucleotides match TRBD2. The CDR3 spans 15 residues. J gave up 12 bases and V 5 bases, and 14 bases lay outside the gene matches. Germline V gene data show CDR1 as LNHDA and CDR2 as SQIVND (reference sequence). DNA for the CDR3: TGTGCCAGTAGTTTTCCCGACGGGACTAGCTGGAGGCAGTTCTTC. Its translation: CASSFPDGTSWRQFF.

The chain links TRBV28 to TRBJ2-1; D unclear. The CDR3 totals 12 residues. V was cut by 2 bases and J by 8 bases, with 7 bases left in between. CDR1 and CDR2 (germline): MDHEN, SYDVKM. CDR3 amino acids: CASSLGKYEQFF. The CDR3 DNA reads as TGTGCCAGCAGTTTAGGGAAGTATGAGCAGTTCTTC.

This clone has a handful of counts. V and J are TRBV9 and TRBJ1-1; no clear D gene. The CDR3 contains 12 residues. Trimming stripped 2 bases from V and 8 bases from J, with 10 bases between. CDR1 SGDLS and CDR2 YYNGEE come from the germline V gene. The CDR3 DNA reads as TGTGCCAGCAGCGTTGGTGGTCCGGAAGCTTTCTTT. Translating it yields CASSVGGPEAFF.

V is TRBV6-5 and J is TRBJ1-5; 8 nucleotides align to TRBD1. The trim removed 6 bases at V and 6 bases at J, leaving 10 bases unmatched. CDR1 MNHEY and CDR2 SVGAGI come from the germline V gene. The CDR3 runs to 15 residues. CDR3 sequence: CASRAAGGNFQPQHF. CDR3 in DNA: TGTGCCAGCAGAGCCGCAGGGGGCAATTTTCAGCCCCAGCATTTT.

V and J are TRBV25-1 and TRBJ2-1; 8 bases agree with TRBD1. This CDR3 has 16 amino acids. V lost 0 bases, J lost 6 bases, and 7 bases stayed unmatched. Germline CDR1 reads MGHDK; CDR2 reads SYGVNS. CDR3 DNA: TGTGCCAGCAGTGAATACGAACAGGGGGATATCAATGAGCAGTTCTTC. It codes for CASSEYEQGDINEQFF. Together with reference TRBV25-1 and TRBJ2-1, the CDR3 gives the full variable domain: EADIYQTPRYLVIGTGKKITLECSQTMGHDKMYWYQQDPGMELHLIHYSYGVNSTEKGDLSSESTVSRIRTEHFPLTLESARPSHTSQYLCASSEYEQGDINEQFFGPGTRLTVL.

V and J are TRBV20-1 and TRBJ1-1; no reliable D call. This CDR3 has 11 amino acids. Germline loops: CDR1 DFQATT, CDR2 SNEGSKA (reference sequence). The CDR3: CRLRVATEAFF. The DNA of the CDR3 is TGCAGGCTTAGGGTAGCAACTGAAGCTTTCTTT.

V is TRBV7-2 and J is TRBJ2-7, with a weak D call TRBD1 (5 bases). This CDR3 spans 14 amino acids. Deletions cut 3 bases from V and 1 base from J, with 10 bases between. The germline V gene has CDR1 SGHTA and CDR2 FQGNSA. CDR3 region: CASSFDSLSYEQYF. The CDR3 bases are TGTGCCAGCAGCTTCGACAGCCTTTCCTACGAGCAGTACTTC.

The gene calls are TRBV18 and TRBJ2-7, with D unclear. The CDR3 has 12 residues. The germline gives CDR1 KGHSH, CDR2 LQKENI. The V gene lost 3 bases and the J gene lost 1 base, with 4 bases spanning the gap. The CDR3 sequence is CASSPRSYEQYF. The CDR3 DNA follows: TGTGCCAGCTCACCCAGGTCCTACGAGCAGTACTTC.

The chain links TRBV21-1 to TRBJ2-1; the table calls TRBD2, which could not be checked here. TRBV21-1 is assigned pseudogene status. This CDR3 is built from 16 residues. The CDR3 reads CASSKASGGITNEQFF. CDR3 nucleotide sequence: TGTGCCAGCAGCAAGGCGAGCGGAGGGATTACGAATGAGCAGTTCTTC.

V gene TRBV7-8 combines with J gene TRBJ2-1; 12 bases fit TRBD2. Trimming took 0 bases from V and 1 from J; bases not matched to a gene: 16. Germline V lookup: CDR1 SGHVS, CDR2 FQNEAQ. This CDR3 has 22 residues. The chain's CDR3 is CASSLAARRLAGGPNSYNEQFF. DNA for the CDR3: TGTGCCAGCAGCTTAGCGGCCCGTCGTCTAGCGGGAGGGCCCAATTCCTACAATGAGCAGTTCTTC.

The rearrangement uses TRBV28 and TRBJ1-4; TRBD1 agrees at 10 bases. The germline gives CDR1 MDHEN, CDR2 SYDVKM. The CDR3 loop spans 14 amino acids. The trim removed 5 bases at V and 4 bases at J, leaving 1 base unmatched. In DNA form, the CDR3 reads TGTGCCAGCAGTCGGACAGGGGGTAATGAAAAACTGTTTTTT. This gives the protein CASSRTGGNEKLFF.

The chain is built from TRBV2 and TRBJ1-5, with 7 bases aligning to TRBD1. Germline V gene sequence: CDR1 SNHLY, CDR2 FYNNEI. The CDR3 runs to 14 residues. J gave up 1 base and V 6 bases, and 3 bases lay outside the gene matches. Here the CDR3 reads CASRAGQSNQPQHF. For the CDR3, the DNA is TGTGCCAGCAGAGCGGGACAGAGCAATCAGCCCCAGCATTTT. Looking up the rest from reference TRBV2 and TRBJ1-5 gives the full variable domain: EPEVTQTPSHQVTQMGQEVILRCVPISNHLYFYWYRQILGQKVEFLVSFYNNEISEKSEIFDDQFSVERPDGSNFTLKIRSTKLEDSAMYFCASRAGQSNQPQHFGDGTRLSIL.

The chain couples TRBV18 to TRBJ1-1; D gene ambiguous. The ends were cut back, 6 bases at V and 1 base at J, with 12 bases in the middle. The CDR3 runs to 14 residues. Per germline, CDR1 KGHSH and CDR2 LQKENI. CDR3 protein: CASSNLTWNTEAFF. CDR3 coding DNA: TGTGCCAGCTCGAACCTAACTTGGAACACTGAAGCTTTCTTT.

The rearrangement joins TRBV7-2 to TRBJ2-1, with 7 bases lining up with TRBD2. The CDR3 is 19 residues long. V shed 2 bases, J shed 5 bases, and the junction held 18 bases outside the gene matches. In germline, CDR1 is SGHTA, CDR2 FQGNSA. CDR3 amino acids: CASSLMVSGVNPYNNEQFF. CDR3 sequence (DNA): TGTGCCAGCAGCTTAATGGTAAGCGGGGTCAATCCCTATAACAATGAGCAGTTCTTC.

The chain joins TRBV7-9 to TRBJ2-1, with D possibly TRBD2 on 5 matching bases. The length of the CDR3 is 15 residues. The V and J ends lost 3 bases and 2 bases respectively, with 11 bases between them. Germline V CDR1 and CDR2: SEHNR, FQNEAQ (reference sequence). The CDR3 is CASSFGSGTYNEQFF. Written as DNA, the CDR3 is TGTGCCAGCAGCTTCGGGTCGGGAACCTACAATGAGCAGTTCTTC.

The V call is TRBV28, the J call TRBJ1-2; D unresolved. The CDR3 runs to 16 residues. CDR1 is MDHEN, CDR2 SYDVKM, per germline. Between the trimmed V and J ends, which lost 6 bases and 4 bases, there was a span of 21 bases. In DNA form, the CDR3 reads TGTGCCAGCAGCCCACACCCGACGGACCTTGCCTATGGCTACACCTTC. Translation: CASSPHPTDLAYGYTF.

This rearrangement joins TRBV20-1 to TRBJ2-2; possibly TRBD1 for D (7 bases). The CDR3 contains 11 residues. Looked up from germline, CDR1 is DFQATT and CDR2 is SNEGSKA (reference sequence). In DNA form, the CDR3 reads TGCAGCCTGCCCAGGGGGAGGCGGCTGTTTTTT. As protein: CSLPRGRRLFF.

The rearrangement uses TRBV19 and TRBJ2-5; weak D call: TRBD2 (5 bases). This CDR3 has 15 amino acids. The germline V gene has CDR1 LNHDA and CDR2 SQIVND (reference sequence). Trimming took 1 base from V and 4 from J, leaving 13 bases between them. The CDR3 bases are TGTGCCAGTAGTATAGGGGAACTAGGCCTAGAGACCCAGTACTTC. Its translation: CASSIGELGLETQYF.

The chain employs TRBV2 and TRBJ2-1, with 9 bases that match TRBD2. Germline V gene data show CDR1 as SNHLY and CDR2 as FYNNEI. The length of the CDR3 is 13 residues. The V and J ends lost 7 bases and 8 bases, in that order; junction bases with no gene match: 6. Here the CDR3 DNA reads TGTGCCAGCACCCCTAGCGGGACCGATGAGCAGTTCTTC. Amino acid sequence: CASTPSGTDEQFF.

This clone has just one count. The chain combines TRBV10-3 with TRBJ2-1, with 10 bases lining up with TRBD2. In germline, CDR1 is ENHRY, CDR2 SYGVKD. The trim removed 6 bases at V and 10 bases at J, leaving 6 bases unmatched. CDR3 length equals 13 residues. The DNA for the CDR3 is TGTGCCATCAGCTCTAGCGGGAGCCCCGAGCAGTTCTTC. Residues: CAISSSGSPEQFF.

The chain recombines TRBV19 with TRBJ1-6; 9 bases match TRBD1. CDR3 length: 18 residues. The germline CDR1 and CDR2 sequences are LNHDA and SQIVND (reference sequence). After removal of 7 bases from V and 5 bases from J, the junction contained 15 bases not matched to a gene. The CDR3 is CASTPEPTGTGHNSPLHF. The CDR3 nucleotides are TGTGCCAGTACCCCCGAACCGACCGGGACAGGGCATAATTCACCCCTCCACTTT.

This clone was detected once. This chain joins TRBV28 and TRBJ1-2, with TRBD1 as a possible D gene (5 bases). Per germline, CDR1 MDHEN and CDR2 SYDVKM. Trimming took off 5 bases at V and 3 bases at J, with 25 bases between the two ends. The CDR3 length is 18 residues. The CDR3 region is CASSQWEGRRGRDYGYTF. The CDR3 DNA reads TGTGCCAGCAGTCAATGGGAGGGTCGGAGGGGACGTGACTATGGCTACACCTTC.

This clone was recorded only once. The V gene is TRBV2, the J gene TRBJ2-6; 7 bases line up with TRBD1. This CDR3 is 17 amino acids long. Trimming cost V 5 bases and J 0 bases; bases outside gene matches: 7. The germline CDR1 and CDR2 sequences are SNHLY and FYNNEI. Written as DNA, the CDR3 is TGTGCCAGCAGTCCCACAGGGGCCCTCTCTGGGGCCAACGTCCTGACTTTC. It translates to CASSPTGALSGANVLTF.

The chain recombines TRBV6-2 or TRBV6-3 with TRBJ1-1, with D perhaps matching TRBD1 (6 bases). CDR3 size: 15 residues. Looked up from germline, CDR1 is MNHEY and CDR2 is SVGEGT. Trimming took 5 bases from V and 0 from J, leaving 13 bases between them. As DNA, the CDR3 is TGTGCCAGCAGTGACCGGGGGCCCTTGAACACTGAAGCTTTCTTT. Protein: CASSDRGPLNTEAFF.